This T cell receptor (beta chain) appears in the sequencing data of a study of blood T cells in healthy people across ages. Whole-study results and caveats: Unsorted PBMC input precluded a conclusive naive versus antigen-experienced comparison.

This CDR3 region has 17 residues. Germline V gene lookup returns CDR1 PRHDT and CDR2 FYEKMQ (reference sequence). With V trimmed by 4 bases and J by 4 bases, 13 bases remained unmatched. Then a second PCR, running roughly 7 to 11 cycles, was carried out with a sample-barcoded 5' primer and a J-beta primer mix. TCRdb analysed the 5' RACE reads with MiXCR anew, one entry per CDR3 protein. Among about 1 million distinct CDR3 sequences listed, under 55% were seen once. To note about this clonotype: Its antigen is as yet unknown.

This TCR derives from a woman in her fifties or sixties in good health. The chain couples TRBV13 to TRBJ2-1; 7 nucleotides line up with TRBD2. Sequencing was performed on blood. The DNA for the CDR3 is TGTGCCAGCAGCTCTCTCCAGGCGGGAGCGGGTTACAATGAGCAGTTCTTC. This codes for CASSSLQAGAGYNEQFF.